Listed below are T cell receptor beta chains from one sample, sequenced in a study of cytomegalovirus exposure and HLA in healthy donors. Data came from immunoSEQ multiplex PCR; TCRdb stores just in-frame clones and leaves some out. This table has about 90,000 clones, 77% appearing once. What was sequenced was PBMCs. The receptors derive from a boy between 10 and 17 years old in good health and CMV-seronegative. Each CDR3 is given with its conserved first and last residue. The order of the fields is V gene, J gene, CDR3 protein.

V: TRBV5-4; J: TRBJ1-2; CDR3: CASSFRGQGDGYTF
V: TRBV7-6; J: TRBJ2-1; CDR3: CASSLGTGPDEQFF
V: TRBV30; J: TRBJ2-3; CDR3: CAWSPGLADTDTQYF
V: TRBV9; J: TRBJ1-2; CDR3: CASSAAQDRAYGYTF
V: TRBV28; J: TRBJ1-2; CDR3: CASSFLGGYGYTF
V: TRBV5-4; J: TRBJ1-1; CDR3: CASSSYRVRTEAFF
V: TRBV7-2; J: TRBJ1-5; CDR3: CASSIEGGNQPQHF
V: TRBV19; J: TRBJ2-3; CDR3: CASSVQGAPDTQYF
V: TRBV4-2; J: TRBJ2-7; CDR3: CASSQETGTPYEQYF
V: TRBV5-1; J: TRBJ1-1; CDR3: CASSPGQSEAFF
V: TRBV29-1; J: TRBJ1-1; CDR3: CSVVRGNTEAFF